This T cell receptor (beta chain) was documented in a study of beta chain features in type 1 diabetes (dated 2018 in TCRdb). Notes on the research overall: No differences in mean age, gender distribution, total cell number or subset yield were found between patients and healthy donors. In the study, recently diagnosed type 1 diabetes patients and matched healthy donors were compared on the TCRB repertoires of their sorted circulating CD4+ T cell subsets. A total of 90 million to 120 million sorted cells were examined across all samples, and a strong correlation was observed between cell number per subset and RNA yield. Whereas all 30 or so donors provided naive and central memory subsets, regulatory and stem cell-like memory subsets were isolated from just 8 patients and roughly 8 healthy donors. Overall study results and their limits: In all four CD4+ subsets, TCRB CDR3 length was moderately but significantly shorter in type 1 diabetes patients. Because small numbers of individuals were included in the HLA sub-analyses, any influence of HLA type on TCRB rearrangement was left unresolved. Shorter templates might be favored by PCR, yet because patient and control samples were amplified and corrected together, any such skew would affect both groups equally. At VDJ recombination sites, type 1 diabetes patients had fewer insertions and more deleted nucleotides, which implies abnormalities in thymic rearrangement. Because cDNA rather than genomic DNA was sequenced, highly expressing activated cells could have been over-represented, although no difference in activation and CD3 levels was found between groups. The naive, central memory and regulatory TCRB repertoires appeared to resemble one another more closely among patients than among healthy donors.

In the case of this clone: The specificity of this receptor is unknown. Base qualities are missing; no much larger clone stands one base away.

From each donor, a single peripheral blood sample of approximately 0.11 L on average was drawn into heparinised tubes. A BD FACSAria II and a panel including CD45RO, CCR7, CD25, CD127, CD95 and CD27 were used to sort naive, central memory, regulatory and stem cell-like memory CD4+ T cells. Purity was above 95% for every sorted population. PBMCs were isolated right away by Lymphoprep density gradient centrifugation and were stained directly, without culture. To minimize batch effects, samples were stained and sorted in pairs, one healthy donor with one patient per experiment. The entire amount of isolated RNA was reverse transcribed using the High Capacity cDNA Reverse Transcription Kit, so the sequenced TCRB transcripts were expressed ones. Deep immunoSEQ sequencing was applied to naive, central memory and regulatory T cell samples, giving an average of about 3.8 million total reads per sample. Sorted cells were lysed in RLT buffer, and RNA was extracted using DNase-treated RNeasy Micro or Mini kits according to cell number. Each cell subset was processed separately to prevent cross-contamination, with patient and healthy donor samples processed together. The immunoSEQ multiplex PCR was used to amplify TCRB sequences from cDNA, yielding 87-bp fragments that span the CDR3 region. Amplicons were sequenced on the Illumina HiSeq platform. In the authors' own workflow: Synthetic template baselines were used to correct PCR bias computationally, reads within Hamming distance 2 were collapsed, and singletons that could not be merged were discarded. By aligning reads against IMGT, V, D and J genes, CDR3 length, and insertions or deletions at six rearrangement sites were assigned. Within each subset, clonotype counts were normalized to sorted cell number, after which true diversity and Gini coefficients were computed with the tcR R package. The overlap coefficient, calculated on TCRB nucleotide sequences, was used to measure repertoire sharing. As a proxy for the pre-selection repertoire, out-of-frame TCRB sequences from naive cells were analyzed. TCRdb limited this immuneACCESS table to in-frame rearrangements with V and J called. A share of clones is missing; checked studies link under half to unresolved V genes, and the rest is unexplained. V and J calls and clone size come straight from that table; D and trimming were deduced from the DNA. Present in this sample are 860,000 or so clones, 15% to 20% of which were seen just once. The ten largest clones capture 0.023% of the sample.

The source material was naive CD4+ T cells from blood. What this sample's cell subset or site label stands for: true naive CD4+ T cells. The sequence was obtained from a woman aged 18-29 years in good health.

The CDR3 in this case is CSVDPRAGVNTEAFF. The nucleotide sequence is TGCAGCGTTGACCCCAGGGCAGGAGTGAACACTGAAGCTTTCTTT. Recombination linked TRBV29-1 to TRBJ1-1; a tentative D match to TRBD1 spans 5 bases. The V end loses 3 bases and the J end loses 0 bases, and a stretch of 14 bases separates them. CDR1 and CDR2 (SQVTM, ANQGSEA) derive from the germline V gene. The CDR3 measures 15 amino acids from cysteine to phenylalanine. Just CDR3 DNA is preserved here, 45 bases in frame from base 1. The full variable domain, completed from the reference TRBV29-1 and TRBJ1-1 proteins outside the CDR3, reads SAVISQKPSRDICQRGTSLTIQCQVDSQVTMMFWYRQQPGQSLTLIATANQGSEATYESGFVIDKFPISRPNLTFSTLTVSNMSPEDSSIYLCSVDPRAGVNTEAFFGQGTRLTVV.